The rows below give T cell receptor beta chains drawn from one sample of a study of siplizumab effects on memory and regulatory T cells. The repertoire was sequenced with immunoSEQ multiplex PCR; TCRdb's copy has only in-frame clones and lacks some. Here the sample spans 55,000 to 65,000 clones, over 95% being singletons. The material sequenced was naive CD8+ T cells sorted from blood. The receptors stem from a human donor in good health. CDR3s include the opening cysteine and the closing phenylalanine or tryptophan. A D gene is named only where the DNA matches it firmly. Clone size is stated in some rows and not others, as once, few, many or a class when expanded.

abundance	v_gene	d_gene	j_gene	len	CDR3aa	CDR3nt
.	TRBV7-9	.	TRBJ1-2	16	CASSLDSGRAPYGYTF	TGTGCCAGCAGCTTAGACAGCGGCCGGGCCCCCTATGGCTACACCTTC
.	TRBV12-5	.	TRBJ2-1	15	CASGLVLSSYNEQFF	TGTGCTAGTGGTTTGGTACTCAGCTCCTACAATGAGCAGTTCTTC
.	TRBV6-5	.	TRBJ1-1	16	CASSSGRGFMNTEAFF	TGTGCCAGCAGTTCGGGCCGGGGCTTCATGAACACTGAAGCTTTCTTT
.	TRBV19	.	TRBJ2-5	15	CASSISNSLRETQYF	TGTGCCAGTAGTATATCCAACAGCCTAAGGGAGACCCAGTACTTC
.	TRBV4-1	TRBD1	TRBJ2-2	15	CASSQAGTATGELFF	TGCGCCAGCAGCCAGGCCGGGACAGCTACCGGGGAGCTGTTTTTT
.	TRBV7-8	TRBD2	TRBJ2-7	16	CASSLVGLAGDYEQYF	TGTGCCAGCAGCTTAGTGGGACTAGCGGGCGACTACGAGCAGTACTTC
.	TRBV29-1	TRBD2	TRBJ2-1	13	CSVPSGSYNEQFF	TGCAGCGTTCCTAGCGGCTCCTACAATGAGCAGTTCTTC
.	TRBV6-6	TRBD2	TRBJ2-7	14	CASSQTRAGGEQYF	TGTGCCAGCAGCCAAACGAGGGCGGGAGGGGAGCAGTACTTC
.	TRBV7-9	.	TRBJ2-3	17	CASSPPLLTLNNDTQYF	TGTGCCAGCAGCCCCCCCCTGCTGACTCTTAATAACGATACGCAGTATTTT
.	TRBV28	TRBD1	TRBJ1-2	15	CASSLRGQGWYGYTF	TGTGCCAGCAGTTTACGGGGACAGGGTTGGTATGGCTACACCTTC
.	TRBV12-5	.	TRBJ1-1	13	CASGLLWNTEAFF	TGTGCTAGTGGTTTGTTGTGGAATACTGAAGCTTTCTTT
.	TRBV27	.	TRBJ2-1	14	CASSFAGSYNEQFF	TGTGCCAGCAGTTTTGCGGGCTCCTACAATGAGCAGTTCTTC
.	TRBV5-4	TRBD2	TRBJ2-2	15	CASGLAGGTTGELFF	TGTGCCAGCGGACTAGCGGGGGGGACCACCGGGGAGCTGTTTTTT
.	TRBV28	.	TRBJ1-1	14	CASSATVTWGEAFF	TGTGCCAGCAGCGCTACCGTAACGTGGGGTGAAGCTTTCTTT
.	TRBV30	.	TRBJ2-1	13	CACIAPSYNEQFF	TGTGCCTGCATAGCGCCTTCCTACAATGAGCAGTTCTTC
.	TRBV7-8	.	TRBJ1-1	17	CASSLAPGALEGTEAFF	TGTGCCAGCAGCTTAGCACCCGGGGCTCTTGAGGGCACTGAAGCTTTCTTT
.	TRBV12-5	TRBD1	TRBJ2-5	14	CASGAGTGEETQYF	TGTGCTAGTGGTGCCGGGACAGGGGAAGAGACCCAGTACTTC
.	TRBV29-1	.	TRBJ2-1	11	CSVQGQNEQFF	TGCAGCGTCCAAGGACAGAATGAGCAGTTCTTC
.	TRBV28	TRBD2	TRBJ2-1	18	CASSGGLAGGVSYNEQFF	TGTGCCAGCAGTGGAGGACTAGCGGGAGGGGTCTCCTACAATGAGCAGTTCTTC
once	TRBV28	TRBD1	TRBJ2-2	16	CASSYRDRGVPGELFF	TGTGCCAGCAGTTATAGGGACAGGGGAGTACCCGGGGAGCTGTTTTTT
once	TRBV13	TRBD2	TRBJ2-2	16	CASSSGTSGRAGELFF	TGTGCCAGCAGCTCCGGGACTAGCGGGAGGGCCGGGGAGCTGTTTTTT
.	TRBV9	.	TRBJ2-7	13	CASSVGEGDEQYF	TGTGCCAGCAGCGTAGGTGAAGGGGACGAGCAGTACTTC
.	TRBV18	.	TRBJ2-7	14	CASSPPTGLFEQYF	TGTGCCAGCTCACCACCTACGGGTTTGTTTGAGCAGTACTTC
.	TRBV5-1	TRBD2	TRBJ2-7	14	CASSLSGLTYEQYF	TGCGCCAGCAGCCTTAGCGGGCTTACCTACGAGCAGTACTTC
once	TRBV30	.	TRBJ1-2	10	CAWSDYGYTF	TGTGCCTGGAGTGATTATGGCTACACCTTC
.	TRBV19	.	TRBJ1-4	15	CASKLPGRAHEKLFF	TGTGCCAGTAAACTCCCGGGGAGGGCCCATGAAAAACTGTTTTTT
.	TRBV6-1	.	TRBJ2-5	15	CASSGLAGYEETQYF	TGTGCCAGCAGTGGGCTTGCGGGATACGAGGAGACCCAGTACTTC
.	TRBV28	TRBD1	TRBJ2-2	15	CASSSRDRGTGELFF	TGTGCCAGCAGTAGCCGGGACAGGGGGACCGGGGAGCTGTTTTTT
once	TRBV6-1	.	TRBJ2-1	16	CASSATTPLSDNEQFF	TGTGCCAGCAGTGCGACGACCCCTTTATCAGACAATGAGCAGTTCTTC
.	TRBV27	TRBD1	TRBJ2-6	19	CASSPGWDRGPGGANVLTF	TGTGCCAGCAGTCCTGGTTGGGACAGGGGGCCAGGCGGGGCCAACGTCCTGACTTTC
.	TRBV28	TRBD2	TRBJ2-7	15	CASSLLADLSYEQYF	TGTGCCAGCAGTCTACTAGCGGACCTATCCTACGAGCAGTACTTC
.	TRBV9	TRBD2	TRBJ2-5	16	CASSEGTSGRGETQYF	TGTGCCAGCAGCGAGGGGACTAGCGGACGAGGGGAGACCCAGTACTTC
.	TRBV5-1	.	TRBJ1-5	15	CASSPLDSRNQPQHF	TGCGCCAGCAGTCCCCTAGACAGCCGCAATCAGCCCCAGCATTTT
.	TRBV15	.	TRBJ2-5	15	CATKDSVGVQETQYF	TGTGCCACCAAGGACTCAGTAGGGGTCCAAGAGACCCAGTACTTC
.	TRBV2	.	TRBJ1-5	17	CASSEYGGSHSNQPQHF	TGTGCCAGCAGTGAATATGGAGGGAGTCATAGCAATCAGCCCCAGCATTTT
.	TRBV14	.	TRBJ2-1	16	CASSQDIGVTYNEQFF	TGTGCCAGCAGCCAAGATATAGGGGTCACCTACAATGAGCAGTTCTTC
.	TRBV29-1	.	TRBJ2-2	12	CSVEFQFGELFF	TGCAGCGTTGAGTTTCAGTTCGGGGAGCTGTTTTTT
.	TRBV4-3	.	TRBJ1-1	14	CASSQEGRNTEAFF	TGCGCCAGCAGCCAAGAAGGCCGGAACACTGAAGCTTTCTTT
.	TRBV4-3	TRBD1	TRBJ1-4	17	CASSQSGTGLSNEKLFF	TGCGCCAGCAGCCAATCCGGGACAGGGTTATCTAATGAAAAACTGTTTTTT
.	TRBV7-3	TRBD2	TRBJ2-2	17	CASSPGLAGGNTGELFF	TGTGCCAGCAGCCCGGGACTAGCGGGAGGGAACACCGGGGAGCTGTTTTTT
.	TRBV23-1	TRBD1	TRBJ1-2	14	CASRKQGFSYGYTF	TGCGCCAGCAGAAAACAGGGGTTCAGCTATGGCTACACCTTC